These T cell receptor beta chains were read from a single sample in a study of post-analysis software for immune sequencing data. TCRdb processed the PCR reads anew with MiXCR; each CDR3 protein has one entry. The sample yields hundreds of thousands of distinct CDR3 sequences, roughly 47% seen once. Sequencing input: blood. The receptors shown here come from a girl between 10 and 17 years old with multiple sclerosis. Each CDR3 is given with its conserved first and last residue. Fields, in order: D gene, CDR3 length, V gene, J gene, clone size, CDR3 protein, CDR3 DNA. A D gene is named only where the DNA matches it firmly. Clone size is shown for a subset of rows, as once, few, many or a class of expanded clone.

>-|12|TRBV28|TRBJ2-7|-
CASSDPSYEQYF
TGTGCCAGCAGCGACCCGAGCTACGAGCAGTACTTC
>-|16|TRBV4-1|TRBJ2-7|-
CASSQDKSGRRYEQYF
TGCGCCAGCAGCCAAGATAAGTCCGGGAGACGATACGAGCAGTACTTC
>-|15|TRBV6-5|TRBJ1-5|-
CASSYSRPREQPQHF
TGTGCCAGCAGTTACTCTCGCCCACGAGAACAGCCCCAGCATTTT
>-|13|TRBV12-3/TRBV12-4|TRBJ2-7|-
CASSLKGTYEQYF
TGTGCCAGCAGTTTGAAGGGCACCTACGAGCAGTACTTC
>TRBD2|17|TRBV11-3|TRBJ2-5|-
CASSPRLWAGGLETQYF
TGTGCCAGCAGCCCACGTTTATGGGCGGGAGGATTGGAGACCCAGTACTTC
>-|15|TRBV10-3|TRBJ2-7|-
CAISESSSSVYEQYF
TGTGCCATCAGTGAGTCGTCCAGCTCCGTCTACGAGCAGTACTTC
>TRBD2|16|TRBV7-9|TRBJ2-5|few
CASSSTSGASQETQYF
TGTGCCAGCAGCTCAACTAGCGGGGCTTCGCAGGAGACCCAGTACTTC
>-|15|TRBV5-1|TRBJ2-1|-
CASSSTGDSYNEQFF
TGCGCCAGCAGCTCTACGGGGGACTCCTACAATGAGCAGTTCTTC
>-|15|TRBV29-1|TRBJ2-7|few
CSVEDLGGLSYEQYF
TGCAGCGTTGAAGATCTGGGCGGGCTTTCCTACGAGCAGTACTTC
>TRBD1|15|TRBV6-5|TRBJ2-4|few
CASSSSGTGSRVQYF
TGTGCCAGCAGCTCCTCCGGGACAGGGAGTCGGGTGCAGTACTTC
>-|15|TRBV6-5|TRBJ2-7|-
CASRIDRDKTYEQYF
TGTGCCAGCAGGATCGACCGGGACAAGACATACGAGCAGTACTTC
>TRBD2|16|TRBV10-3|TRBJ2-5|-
CAISESLAGVQETQYF
TGTGCCATCAGTGAAAGTCTAGCGGGGGTTCAAGAGACCCAGTACTTC
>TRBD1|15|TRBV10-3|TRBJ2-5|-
CASRQGGGPQETQYF
TGTGCCAGCCGACAGGGGGGTGGTCCACAAGAGACCCAGTACTTC
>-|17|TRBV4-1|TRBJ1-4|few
CASSHGQPFSTNEKLFF
TGCGCCAGCAGCCATGGACAGCCCTTTTCAACTAATGAAAAACTGTTTTTT
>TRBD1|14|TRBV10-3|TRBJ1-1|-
CAIKGTGTNTEAFF
TGTGCCATCAAGGGGACAGGGACGAACACTGAAGCTTTCTTT
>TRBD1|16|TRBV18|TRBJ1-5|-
CASSPLVRGLDQPQHF
TGTGCCAGCTCACCACTGGTCAGGGGGTTAGACCAGCCCCAGCATTTT
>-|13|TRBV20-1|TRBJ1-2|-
CSATPWGEYGYTF
TGCAGTGCTACCCCCTGGGGCGAATATGGCTACACCTTC
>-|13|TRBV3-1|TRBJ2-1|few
CASGKPGVNEQFF
TGTGCCAGCGGAAAACCGGGAGTAAATGAGCAGTTCTTC
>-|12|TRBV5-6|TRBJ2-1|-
CASSLRLGEQFF
TGTGCCAGCAGCTTGAGGTTGGGTGAGCAGTTCTTC
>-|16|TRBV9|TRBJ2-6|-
CASSGTKAPGANVLTF
TGTGCCAGCAGCGGGACAAAGGCCCCTGGGGCCAACGTCCTGACTTTC
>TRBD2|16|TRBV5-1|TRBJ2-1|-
CASSQSGMSSYNEQFF
TGCGCCAGCAGCCAAAGCGGGATGAGCTCCTACAATGAGCAGTTCTTC
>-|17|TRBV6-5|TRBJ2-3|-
CASSLEGPDVRADTQYF
TGTGCCAGCAGTCTCGAGGGCCCAGACGTGCGGGCAGATACGCAGTATTTT
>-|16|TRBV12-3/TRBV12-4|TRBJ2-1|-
CASSLDGTLSYNEQFF
TGTGCCAGCAGTTTAGACGGGACCCTCTCCTACAATGAGCAGTTCTTC
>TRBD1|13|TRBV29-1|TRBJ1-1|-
CSVRRGLVTEAFF
TGCAGCGTCCGCAGGGGGCTCGTGACTGAAGCTTTCTTT
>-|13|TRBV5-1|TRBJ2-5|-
CASRSTGTGTQYF
TGCGCCAGCAGATCGACCGGGACGGGGACCCAGTACTTC
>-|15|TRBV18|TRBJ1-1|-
CAGSPLLTGNTEAFF
TGTGCCGGCTCACCACTTCTGACAGGGAACACTGAAGCTTTCTTT